These 23 T cell receptor beta chains share one sample of origin, sequenced in a study of blood T cells in healthy people across ages (dated by TCRdb to between 2014 and 2017). Library creation used 5' RACE. For sequencing, an Illumina HiSeq 2500 was employed. The second PCR ran for roughly 7 to 11 cycles and used a J-beta primer mix along with a sample-barcoded 5' primer. TCRdb applied fastp at Q25 and MiXCR to the public reads, then kept only in-frame beta chains. Each CDR3 protein gets just one entry, which takes the most common genes and DNA from the rows behind it. Counted in this sample were 1.5 million to 2 million distinct CDR3 sequences; roughly 28% of them appeared once. The leading ten clones occupy 7.7% of the sample. The sample consisted of blood. The receptors derive from a woman in her 30s in good health.

This clonotype was seen only a few times. This chain links TRBV20-1 with TRBJ2-1, with no clear D. The CDR3 is made up of 12 amino acids. V shed 5 bases and J shed 5 bases, with 10 bases lying between them. The V gene's germline CDR1 is DFQATT and CDR2 SNEGSKA (reference sequence). CDR3 region: CSARSLHNEQFF. CDR3 coding DNA: TGCAGTGCTCGGTCCCTACACAATGAGCAGTTCTTC.

The chain employs TRBV5-4 and TRBJ2-5, with 11 bases identical to TRBD2. Germline V gives CDR1 SGHNT, CDR2 YYREEE (reference sequence). The CDR3 totals 17 residues. With 3 bases clipped from V and 4 bases from J, the junction kept 11 bases outside the gene matches. The CDR3 reads CASSSGSSGRRGETQYF. CDR3 nucleotides: TGTGCCAGCAGCTCGGGTTCTAGCGGGAGGCGGGGAGAGACCCAGTACTTC.

The V and J genes are TRBV24-1 and TRBJ1-5; D is perhaps TRBD1 (6 bases). The CDR3 length is 14 residues. The ends were cut back, 2 bases at V and 5 bases at J, with 9 bases in the middle. Germline CDR1 KGHDR, CDR2 SFDVKD. The CDR3 nucleotides are TGTGCCACCAGTGATTCTCAGGGGTATCAGCCCCAGCATTTT. Protein sequence: CATSDSQGYQPQHF.

This sequence joins TRBV30 and TRBJ2-5; TRBD1 or TRBD2 may be the D gene (5 bases each). The germline V and J ends were trimmed by 4 bases and 4 bases, with 22 bases remaining between them. The CDR3 is 16 amino acids. Germline CDR1 GTSNPN, CDR2 SVGIG (reference sequence). The CDR3 loop is CAWKDRYVGDGETQYF. Written as DNA, the CDR3 is TGTGCCTGGAAAGACCGATATGTGGGGGATGGAGAGACCCAGTACTTC.

The chain joins TRBV2 to TRBJ2-1; D may match TRBD1 or TRBD2 (5 bases each). The DNA end is more similar to TRBJ2-7, so the J call may be wrong. The CDR3 is made up of 16 amino acids. Germline CDR1 reads SNHLY; CDR2 reads FYNNEI. This chain's CDR3 is CASSANRGLSYNEQYF. CDR3 coding DNA: TGTGCCAGCAGTGCCAATCGGGGCCTCTCCTACAATGAGCAGTACTTC.

This clonotype has more than one count but fewer than ten. The chain employs TRBV4-1 and TRBJ1-1; no definite D call. Deletions cut 1 base from V and 0 bases from J, with 9 bases between. From germline, CDR1 is MGHRA and CDR2 YSYEKL. The CDR3 is made up of 15 amino acids. Written as DNA, the CDR3 is TGCGCCAGCAGCCAAGTGAAGGGTATGAACACTGAAGCTTTCTTT. Its protein is CASSQVKGMNTEAFF.

Details on this clonotype: With a much larger clone just one base away, this may be a read error. V and J are TRBV29-1 and TRBJ2-6; 7 bases fit TRBD2. The CDR3 runs 14 residues. CDR1 and CDR2 from the germline V gene are SQVTM and ANQGSEA. The V and J ends lost 4 bases and 4 bases, in that order; junction bases with no gene match: 4. The CDR3 region is CSVARAGGANVLTF. The CDR3 coding sequence is TGCAGCGTTGCCCGAGCGGGGGGGGCCAACGTCCTGACTTTC.

Only a few counts were recorded for this clonotype. The chain couples TRBV5-1 to TRBJ2-1; the match to TRBD2 covers 11 bases. Germline CDR1 and CDR2: SGHRS and YFSETQ. J gave up 6 bases and V 1 base, and 3 bases lay outside the gene matches. The CDR3 extends over 15 amino acids. The DNA for the CDR3 is TGCGCCAGCAGCTTGATAGCGGGGGGGTTCAATGAGCAGTTCTTC. Its protein product is CASSLIAGGFNEQFF.

CDR3 coding DNA: TGTGCCAGCAGTTTTCAGGGTAGGGGGACAGATACGCAGTATTTT. This gives the protein CASSFQGRGTDTQYF. The chain uses TRBV28 and TRBJ2-3; a weak D match, TRBD1 (6 bases). The CDR3 has 15 residues. The germline V and J ends were trimmed by 3 bases and 3 bases, with 13 bases remaining between them. Germline V gives CDR1 MDHEN, CDR2 SYDVKM.

The chain is built from TRBV6-1 and TRBJ1-2; no reliable D call. This CDR3 spans 12 amino acids. CDR1 and CDR2 (germline): MNHNS, SASEGT. V lost 5 bases and J lost 5, with 9 bases in between. The chain's CDR3 is CASSQTSYGYTF. CDR3 DNA: TGTGCCAGCAGTCAGACGAGTTATGGCTACACCTTC.

This clonotype occurred a few times. The rearrangement joins TRBV7-3 to TRBJ1-2; D is ambiguous. CDR3 length: 12 residues. Germline CDR1 is SGHTA and CDR2 is FQGTGA. Trimming cost V 8 bases and J 3 bases, with 10 bases left between them. In nucleotides, the CDR3 is TGTGCCAGCGGACGGGTAGACTATGGCTACACCTTC. Its protein product is CASGRVDYGYTF.

For this clonotype: The germline gene is not matched at one end of the junction; a read error may be the cause. The V gene is TRBV20-1, the J gene TRBJ2-6; perhaps TRBD1 as D (5 bases). CDR3 length: 13 amino acids. The germline V gene encodes CDR1 DFQATT and CDR2 SNEGSKA (reference sequence). The CDR3 region is CSAPRSGANVPTF. The CDR3 coding sequence is TGCAGTGCCCCACGCTCTGGGGCCAACGTCCCGACTTTC.

This clonotype has just one count. A much more abundant neighbour one base away suggests this may be a read error. CDR3 nucleotides: TGCAGTGCTTTCCGGACGGGGGGGTACAATGAGCAGTTATTC. As protein: CSAFRTGGYNEQLF. The rearrangement links TRBV20-1 to TRBJ2-1, with TRBD2 matching 8 bases. Germline V gene data show CDR1 as DFQATT and CDR2 as SNEGSKA (reference sequence). This CDR3 is built from 14 residues.

With respect to this clonotype: One junction end disagrees with the germline gene, perhaps due to a read error. The chain carries TRBV5-1 and TRBJ2-7; D is perhaps TRBD1 or TRBD2 (5 bases each). Germline-derived CDR1 and CDR2 are SGHRS and YFSETQ. CDR3 length equals 16 residues. The CDR3 DNA reads as TGCGCCAGCAGCTTGGCCGGATGGGGGAGCTCCTACGGGCAGTACTTC. Encoded protein: CASSLAGWGSSYGQYF.

This clonotype has just a few counts. The chain couples TRBV11-2 to TRBJ2-7; D ambiguous. V dropped 5 bases and J dropped 7 bases, with 6 bases sitting between them. The germline V gene has CDR1 SGHAT and CDR2 FQNNGV. The CDR3 has 10 amino acids. This CDR3 reads CASSDEEQYF. As DNA, the CDR3 is TGTGCCAGCAGCGATGAGGAGCAGTACTTC.

This clonotype has a single count. The chain employs TRBV11-2 and TRBJ2-1; TRBD1 is a possible D gene (6 bases). Per germline, CDR1 SGHAT and CDR2 FQNNGV. V was shortened by 0 bases and J by 6 bases, with 12 bases between the two germline ends. The CDR3 totals 15 residues. The CDR3 here is CASSLDDSRGNEQFF. In DNA form, the CDR3 reads TGTGCCAGCAGCTTAGATGATAGCAGGGGCAATGAGCAGTTCTTC.

This clonotype showed up just a few times. This rearrangement joins TRBV20-1 to TRBJ2-4; possible D gene TRBD1, 6 bases. The closer fit of TRBJ2-5 to the DNA end suggests the J call may be wrong. CDR1 DFQATT and CDR2 SNEGSKA come from the germline V gene (reference sequence). This CDR3 is 13 amino acids long. The CDR3 spells CSAKFGQRPTQYF. The DNA of the CDR3 is TGCAGTGCTAAATTTGGACAGAGGCCGACCCAGTACTTC.

The chain has TRBV14 and TRBJ2-1; D is unresolved. Germline lookup yields CDR1 SGHDN and CDR2 FVKESK. Trimming removed 0 bases from V and 6 bases from J, with 9 bases in between. The CDR3 has 14 residues. CDR3 amino acids: CASSQDGFGNEQFF. As DNA, the CDR3 is TGTGCCAGCAGCCAAGACGGATTCGGCAATGAGCAGTTCTTC.

CDR3 loop: CASPSGTGGGYTF. The CDR3 DNA sequence: TGTGCCAGCCCATCGGGGACAGGGGGTGGCTACACCTTC. The chain links TRBV18 to TRBJ1-2; 11 bases fit TRBD1. The CDR3 has 13 residues. Germline V lookup: CDR1 KGHSH, CDR2 LQKENI. Trimming cost V 8 bases and J 7 bases; bases outside gene matches: 6.

The chain carries TRBV12-5 and TRBJ1-1, with D possibly being TRBD1 (5 bases). Trimming left V 5 bases short and J 3 bases short, with 10 bases between. The length of the CDR3 is 13 residues. Germline CDR1 is LGHNT and CDR2 is FRNRAP. Here the CDR3 DNA reads TGTGCTAGTGGTCATGGGGGGGACACTGAAGCTTTCTTT. It yields the protein CASGHGGDTEAFF.

On this clonotype itself: At one boundary the junction diverges from the germline segment, which might be a read error. This chain joins TRBV11-2 and TRBJ1-2, with 9 bases identical to TRBD1. The CDR3 is 17 amino acids. Germline V CDR1 and CDR2: SGHAT, FQNNGV. CDR3 DNA: TGTGCCAACAGCTTACAAACGGGACAGGGATGGTACTATGGCTACACCTTC. Encoded protein: CANSLQTGQGWYYGYTF.

This clonotype was counted between two and nine times. This rearrangement joins TRBV9 to TRBJ2-5; D gene ambiguous. Germline CDR1 SGDLS, CDR2 YYNGEE. The CDR3 has 15 amino acids. V lost 2 bases to trimming and J lost 1 base, with 12 bases between them. In nucleotides, the CDR3 is TGTGCCAGCAGCGTGGCGAACGGGTTCCAAGAGACCCAGTACTTC. Translated: CASSVANGFQETQYF.

V usage is TRBV5-1 and J usage is TRBJ2-3, with 7 bases lining up with TRBD2. Germline V CDR1 and CDR2: SGHRS, YFSETQ. With 3 bases clipped from V and 5 bases from J, the junction kept 3 bases outside the gene matches. The CDR3 runs 13 residues. The CDR3 is CASSWGGEDTQYF. As DNA, the CDR3 is TGCGCCAGCAGCTGGGGGGGGGAAGATACGCAGTATTTT.